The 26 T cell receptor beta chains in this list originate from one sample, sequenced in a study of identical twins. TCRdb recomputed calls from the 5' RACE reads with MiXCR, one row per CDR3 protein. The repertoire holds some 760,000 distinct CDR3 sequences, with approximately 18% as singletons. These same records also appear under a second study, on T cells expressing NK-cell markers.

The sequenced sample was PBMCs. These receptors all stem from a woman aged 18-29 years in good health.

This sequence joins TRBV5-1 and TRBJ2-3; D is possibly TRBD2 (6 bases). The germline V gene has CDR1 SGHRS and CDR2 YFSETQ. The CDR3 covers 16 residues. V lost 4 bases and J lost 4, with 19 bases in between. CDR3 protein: CASSPGLGVVADTQYF. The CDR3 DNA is TGCGCCAGCAGCCCGGGACTGGGAGTGGTAGCAGATACGCAGTATTTT.

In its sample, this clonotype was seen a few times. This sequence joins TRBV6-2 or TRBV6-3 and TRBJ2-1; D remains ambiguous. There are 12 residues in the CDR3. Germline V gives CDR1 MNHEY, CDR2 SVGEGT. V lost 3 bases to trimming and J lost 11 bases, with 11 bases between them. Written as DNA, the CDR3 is TGTGCCAGCAGTTATGATCGAGAACAGCAGTTCTTC. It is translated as CASSYDREQQFF.

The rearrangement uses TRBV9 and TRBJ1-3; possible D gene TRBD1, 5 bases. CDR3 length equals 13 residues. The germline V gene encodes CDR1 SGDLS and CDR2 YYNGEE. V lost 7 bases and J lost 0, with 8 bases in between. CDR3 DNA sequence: TGTGCCAGCGGAACAGGCTCTGGAAACACCATATATTTT. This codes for CASGTGSGNTIYF.

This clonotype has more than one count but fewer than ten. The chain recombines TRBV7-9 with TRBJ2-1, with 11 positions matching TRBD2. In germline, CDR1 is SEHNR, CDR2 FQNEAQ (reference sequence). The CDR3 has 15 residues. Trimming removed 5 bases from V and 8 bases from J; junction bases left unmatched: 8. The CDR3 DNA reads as TGTGCCAGCAGCCCTACTAGCGGGGGTACCTATGAGCAGTTCTTC. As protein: CASSPTSGGTYEQFF.

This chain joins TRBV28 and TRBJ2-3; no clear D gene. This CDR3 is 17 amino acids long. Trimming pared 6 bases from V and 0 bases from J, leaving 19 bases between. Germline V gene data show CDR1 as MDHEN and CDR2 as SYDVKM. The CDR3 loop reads CASSLPLSLSSTDTQYF. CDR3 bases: TGTGCCAGCAGCCTTCCTCTTTCCCTGAGTAGCACAGATACGCAGTATTTT.

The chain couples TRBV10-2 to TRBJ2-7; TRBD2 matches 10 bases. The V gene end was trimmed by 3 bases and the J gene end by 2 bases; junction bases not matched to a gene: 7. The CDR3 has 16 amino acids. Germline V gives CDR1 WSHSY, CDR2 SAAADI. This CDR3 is CASSDPGLAVTYEQYF. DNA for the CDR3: TGCGCCAGCAGTGATCCCGGACTAGCGGTAACCTACGAGCAGTACTTC.

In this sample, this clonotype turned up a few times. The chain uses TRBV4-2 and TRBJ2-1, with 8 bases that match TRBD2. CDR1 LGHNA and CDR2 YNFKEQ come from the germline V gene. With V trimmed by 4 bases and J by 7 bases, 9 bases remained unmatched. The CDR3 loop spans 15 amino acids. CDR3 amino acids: CASSRDLAGGNEQFF. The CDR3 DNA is TGTGCCAGCAGCCGTGACCTAGCGGGCGGTAATGAGCAGTTCTTC.

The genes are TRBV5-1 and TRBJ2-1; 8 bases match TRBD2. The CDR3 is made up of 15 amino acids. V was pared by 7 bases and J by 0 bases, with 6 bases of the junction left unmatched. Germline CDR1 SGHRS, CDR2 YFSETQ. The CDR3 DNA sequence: TGCGCCAGCCTCCTCGGGACTAGCTCCTACAATGAGCAGTTCTTC. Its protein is CASLLGTSSYNEQFF.

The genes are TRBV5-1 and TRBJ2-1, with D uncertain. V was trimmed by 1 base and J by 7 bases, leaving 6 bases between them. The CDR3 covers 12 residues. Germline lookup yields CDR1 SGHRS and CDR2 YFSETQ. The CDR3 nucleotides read TGCGCCAGCAGCTTGACCACAAATGAGCAGTTCTTC. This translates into CASSLTTNEQFF.

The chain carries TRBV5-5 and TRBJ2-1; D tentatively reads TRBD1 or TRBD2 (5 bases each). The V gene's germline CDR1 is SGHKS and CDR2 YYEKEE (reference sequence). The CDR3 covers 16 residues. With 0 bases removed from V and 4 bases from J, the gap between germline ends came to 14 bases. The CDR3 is CASSLGGSQGYNEQFF. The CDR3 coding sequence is TGTGCCAGCAGCTTGGGAGGGAGTCAGGGTTACAATGAGCAGTTCTTC.

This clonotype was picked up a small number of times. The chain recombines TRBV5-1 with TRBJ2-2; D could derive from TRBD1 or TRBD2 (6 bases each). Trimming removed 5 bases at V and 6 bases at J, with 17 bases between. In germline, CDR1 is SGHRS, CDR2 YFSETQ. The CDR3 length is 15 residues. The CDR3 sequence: CASSPSTGAAGELFF. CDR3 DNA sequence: TGCGCCAGCAGTCCGTCCACGGGGGCGGCCGGGGAGCTGTTTTTT.

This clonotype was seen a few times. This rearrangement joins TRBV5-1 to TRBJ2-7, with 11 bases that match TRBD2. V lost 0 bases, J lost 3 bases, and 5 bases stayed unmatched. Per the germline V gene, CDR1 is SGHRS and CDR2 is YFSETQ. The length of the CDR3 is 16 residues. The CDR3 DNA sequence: TGCGCCAGCAGCTTGGGACTAGCGGGGCCCTACTACGAGCAGTACTTC. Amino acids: CASSLGLAGPYYEQYF.

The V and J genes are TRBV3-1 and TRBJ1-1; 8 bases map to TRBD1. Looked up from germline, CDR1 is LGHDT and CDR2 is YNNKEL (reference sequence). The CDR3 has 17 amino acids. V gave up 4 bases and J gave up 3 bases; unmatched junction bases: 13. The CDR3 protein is CASSPLRTGTLDTEAFF. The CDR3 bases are TGTGCCAGCAGCCCCCTTAGGACAGGGACTTTGGACACTGAAGCTTTCTTT.

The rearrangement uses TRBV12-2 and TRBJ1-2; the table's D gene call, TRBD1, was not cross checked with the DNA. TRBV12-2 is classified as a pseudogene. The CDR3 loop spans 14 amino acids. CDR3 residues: CASRSGRGGYGYTF. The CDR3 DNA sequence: TGTGCAAGTCGCTCGGGCAGGGGAGGCTATGGCTACACCTTC.

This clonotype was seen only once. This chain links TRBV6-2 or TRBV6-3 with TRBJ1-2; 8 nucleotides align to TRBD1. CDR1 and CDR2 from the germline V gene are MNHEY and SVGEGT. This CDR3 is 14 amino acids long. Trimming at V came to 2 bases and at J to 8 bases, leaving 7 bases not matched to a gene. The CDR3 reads CASSYRDRGEGYTF. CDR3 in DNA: TGTGCCAGCAGTTACCGCGACAGGGGAGAGGGCTACACCTTC.

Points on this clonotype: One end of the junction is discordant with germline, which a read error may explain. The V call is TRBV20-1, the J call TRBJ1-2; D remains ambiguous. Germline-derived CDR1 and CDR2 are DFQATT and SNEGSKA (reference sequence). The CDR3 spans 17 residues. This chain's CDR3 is CCARDTPGRQLHYGYTF. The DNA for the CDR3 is TGCTGTGCTAGAGATACGCCAGGAAGACAACTACACTATGGCTACACCTTC.

The CDR3 DNA reads as TGTGCCTGGAGTGTACTAGCGGCCTACAATGAGCAGTTCTTC. This gives the protein CAWSVLAAYNEQFF. The chain is built from TRBV30 and TRBJ2-1; 8 bases fit TRBD2. Looked up from germline, CDR1 is GTSNPN and CDR2 is SVGIG (reference sequence). This CDR3 is built from 14 residues. J was trimmed by 2 bases and V by 0 bases; bases with no gene match: 0. Full variable domain (remainder filled in from reference TRBV30 and TRBJ2-1): SQTIHQWPATLVQPVGSPLSLECTVEGTSNPNLYWYRQAAGRGLQLLFYSVGIGQISSEVPQNLSASRPQDRQFILSSKKLLLSDSGFYLCAWSVLAAYNEQFFGPGTRLTVL.

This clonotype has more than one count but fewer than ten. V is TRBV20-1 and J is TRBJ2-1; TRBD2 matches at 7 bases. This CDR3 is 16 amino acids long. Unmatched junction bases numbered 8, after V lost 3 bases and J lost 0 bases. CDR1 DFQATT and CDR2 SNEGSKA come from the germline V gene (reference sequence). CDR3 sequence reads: CSASTPGGSSYNEQFF. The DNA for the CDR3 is TGCAGTGCTAGCACCCCGGGAGGAAGCTCCTACAATGAGCAGTTCTTC.

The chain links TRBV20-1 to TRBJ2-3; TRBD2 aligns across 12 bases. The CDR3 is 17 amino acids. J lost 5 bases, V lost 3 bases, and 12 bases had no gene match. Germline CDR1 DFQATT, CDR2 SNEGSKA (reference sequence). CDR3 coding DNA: TGCAGTGCTAGTTTCTTTGGGCGACTAGCGGGGGAAGATACGCAGTATTTT. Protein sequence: CSASFFGRLAGEDTQYF.

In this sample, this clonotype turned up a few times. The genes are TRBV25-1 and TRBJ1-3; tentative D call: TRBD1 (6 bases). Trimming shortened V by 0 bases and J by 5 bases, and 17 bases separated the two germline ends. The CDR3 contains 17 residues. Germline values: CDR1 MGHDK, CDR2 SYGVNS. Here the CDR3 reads CASSEYVRTDSRNTIYF. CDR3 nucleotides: TGTGCCAGCAGTGAATACGTCCGGACAGATTCCCGAAACACCATATATTTT. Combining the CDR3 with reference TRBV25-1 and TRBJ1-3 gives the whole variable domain EADIYQTPRYLVIGTGKKITLECSQTMGHDKMYWYQQDPGMELHLIHYSYGVNSTEKGDLSSESTVSRIRTEHFPLTLESARPSHTSQYLCASSEYVRTDSRNTIYFGEGSWLTVV.

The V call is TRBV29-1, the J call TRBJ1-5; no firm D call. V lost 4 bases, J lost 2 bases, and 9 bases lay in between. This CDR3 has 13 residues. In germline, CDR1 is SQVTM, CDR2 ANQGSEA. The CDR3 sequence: CSVAGWGNQPQHF. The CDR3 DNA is TGCAGCGTTGCTGGATGGGGCAATCAGCCCCAGCATTTT.

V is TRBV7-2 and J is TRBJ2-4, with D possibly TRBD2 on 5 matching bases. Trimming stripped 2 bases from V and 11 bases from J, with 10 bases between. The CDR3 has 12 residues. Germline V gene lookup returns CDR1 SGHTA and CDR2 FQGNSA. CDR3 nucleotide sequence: TGTGCCAGCAGCTTATCCCCAGCGGTTCAGTACTTC. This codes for CASSLSPAVQYF.

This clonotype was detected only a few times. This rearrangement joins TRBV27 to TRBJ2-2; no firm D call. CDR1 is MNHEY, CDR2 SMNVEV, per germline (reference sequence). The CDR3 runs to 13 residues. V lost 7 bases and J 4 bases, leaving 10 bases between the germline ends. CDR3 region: CASIALSTGELFF. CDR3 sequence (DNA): TGTGCCAGCATCGCACTCAGCACCGGGGAGCTGTTTTTT.

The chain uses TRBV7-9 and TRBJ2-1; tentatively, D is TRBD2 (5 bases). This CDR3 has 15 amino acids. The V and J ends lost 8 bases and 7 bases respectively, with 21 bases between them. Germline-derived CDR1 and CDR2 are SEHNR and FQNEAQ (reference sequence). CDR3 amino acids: CASLVWERNGNEQFF. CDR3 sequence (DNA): TGTGCCAGCCTCGTGTGGGAGCGGAACGGTAATGAGCAGTTCTTC.

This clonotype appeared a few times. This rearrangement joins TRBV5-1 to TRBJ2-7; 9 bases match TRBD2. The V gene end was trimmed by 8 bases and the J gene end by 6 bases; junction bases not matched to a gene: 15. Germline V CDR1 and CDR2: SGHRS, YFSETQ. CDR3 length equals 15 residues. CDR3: CASYRDVAGVGEQYF. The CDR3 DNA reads TGCGCCAGTTACAGGGACGTAGCGGGGGTTGGCGAGCAGTACTTC. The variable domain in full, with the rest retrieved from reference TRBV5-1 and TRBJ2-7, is KAGVTQTPRYLIKTRGQQVTLSCSPISGHRSVSWYQQTPGQGLQFLFEYFSETQRNKGNFPGRFSGRQFSNSRSEMNVSTLELGDSALYLCASYRDVAGVGEQYFGPGTRLTVT.

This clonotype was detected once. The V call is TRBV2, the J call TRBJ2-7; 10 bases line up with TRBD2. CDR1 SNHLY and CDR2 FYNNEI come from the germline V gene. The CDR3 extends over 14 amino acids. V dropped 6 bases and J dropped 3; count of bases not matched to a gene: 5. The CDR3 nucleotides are TGTGCCAGCAGGGCCGGGACTAGCGACTACGAGCAGTACTTC. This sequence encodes CASRAGTSDYEQYF. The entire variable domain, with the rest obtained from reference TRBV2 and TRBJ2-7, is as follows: EPEVTQTPSHQVTQMGQEVILRCVPISNHLYFYWYRQILGQKVEFLVSFYNNEISEKSEIFDDQFSVERPDGSNFTLKIRSTKLEDSAMYFCASRAGTSDYEQYFGPGTRLTVT.